This T cell receptor beta chain emerged from a study of blood T cell repertoires in COVID-19. Overall study: COVID-19 samples collected from the United States, Italy and Spain covered acute and convalescent phases.

This clone was picked up a small number of times. The ends were cut back, 5 bases at V and 4 bases at J, with 17 bases in the middle. Per the germline V gene, CDR1 is LGHNA and CDR2 is YNFKEQ. The CDR3 is made up of 15 amino acids. Only in-frame clones appear in the TCRdb table, and some are missing; sequencing was by immunoSEQ multiplex PCR. Of 200,000 to 250,000 clones detected, about 88% appear once; the ten largest clones hold 2.5% to 3.5%. Sequencing was performed on peripheral blood. The chain links TRBV4-2 to TRBJ1-1; TRBD1 is a possible D gene (6 bases). The clonotype was recovered from a woman aged 55-70 years with acute or convalescent COVID-19. The CDR3 is CASSSLRAGVTEAFF. CDR3 in DNA: TGTGCCAGCAGCTCCCTCCGGGCAGGGGTCACTGAAGCTTTCTTT.